This T cell receptor (beta chain) came from a study of blood T cell repertoires in COVID-19. Trimming at V came to 4 bases and at J to 3 bases, leaving 5 bases not matched to a gene. This CDR3 region has 13 residues. Germline V gene lookup returns CDR1 SQVTM and CDR2 ANQGSEA. TCRdb's table, derived via immunoSEQ multiplex PCR, lists solely in-frame clones and lacks some. The sample includes approximately 240,000 clones, over 75% of them seen just once. The TCR was taken from a woman aged 18 to 35 in a cohort exposed to, infected with or recovered from COVID-19 (not recorded which). The specimen sequenced was PBMCs or T cells enriched from blood (not recorded which). The V and J genes are TRBV29-1 and TRBJ2-5; 7 bases agree with TRBD1. CDR3 coding DNA: TGCAGCGTTGGCCGAACAGGGGAAGAGACCCAGTACTTC. It encodes CSVGRTGEETQYF.